This T cell receptor beta chain is drawn from a study of Graves' ophthalmopathy and Graves' hyperthyroidism. Study results and limitations: Thyroid clonotypes that were expanded above 0.001 frequency mostly also appeared in blood. With a specificity of roughly 72% and a sensitivity of approximately 68%, the model predicted ophthalmopathy progression.

Each diagnosis was determined on the basis of clinical symptoms, serum thyroxine, TRAb, thyroid ultrasound and orbital computed tomography. Amplification targeted the TCR beta CDR3 regions, with RNA transcripts as the source material. First-round RT-PCR relied on HTBI primers, and a second-round multiplex PCR came next. TCRdb redid the calling of the multiplex PCR reads with MiXCR, one entry per CDR3 protein. Of fewer than 600,000 distinct CDR3 sequences in the sample, approximately 15% are singletons; the top ten hold 9.8%. Germline CDR1 and CDR2: DFQATT and SNEGSKA (reference sequence). V lost 6 bases and J 3 bases, leaving 12 bases between the germline ends. The CDR3 is 12 residues long. This clonotype was detected ten times or more. Its antigen is currently unknown.

Material for sequencing was blood. This chain links TRBV20-1 with TRBJ2-7, with a weak D call TRBD2 (5 bases). This clonotype was obtained from a woman under 40 with Graves' ophthalmopathy. The CDR3 sequence is CSATGILYEQYF. In DNA, the CDR3 is TGCAGTGCCACCGGGATCCTCTACGAGCAGTACTTC.